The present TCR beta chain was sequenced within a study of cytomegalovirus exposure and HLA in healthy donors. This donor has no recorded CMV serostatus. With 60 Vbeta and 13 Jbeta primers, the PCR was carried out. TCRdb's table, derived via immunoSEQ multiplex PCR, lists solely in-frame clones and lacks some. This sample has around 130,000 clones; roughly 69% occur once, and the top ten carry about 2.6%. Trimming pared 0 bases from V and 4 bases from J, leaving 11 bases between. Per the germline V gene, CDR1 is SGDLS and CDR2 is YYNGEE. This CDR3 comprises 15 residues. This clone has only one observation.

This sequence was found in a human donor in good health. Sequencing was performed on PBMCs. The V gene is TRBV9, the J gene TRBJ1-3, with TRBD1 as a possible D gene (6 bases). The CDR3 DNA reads TGTGCCAGCAGCGTAGTGGGGGCAGAGGGAAACACCATATATTTT. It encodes CASSVVGAEGNTIYF.